This TCR beta chain was captured by sequencing in a study of T-cell memory formation after mild COVID-19. Using its own MiXCR run on the 5' RACE reads, TCRdb lists one record per CDR3 protein. The top ten hold around a quarter of the sample, which has 110,000 to 150,000 distinct CDR3 sequences, 20% to 25% seen once. The V and J ends lost 0 bases and 6 bases, in that order; junction bases with no gene match: 8. Germline CDR1 MNHEY, CDR2 SVGAGI. The CDR3 sequence is 16 residues long. The source material was PBMCs or a T cell subset sorted from them (not recorded which). The V and J genes are TRBV6-5 and TRBJ1-5, with 7 nucleotides matching TRBD1. The clonotype originates from an adult woman who had mild COVID-19 (a few samples of this study predate the infection). Cell type and time point are not known. The CDR3, as DNA: TGTGCCAGCAGTTACTCGACAGGGCCACGAAGTCAGCCCCAGCATTTT. Encoded protein: CASSYSTGPRSQPQHF.